This T cell receptor (beta chain) was sequenced in a study of immune evolution from preneoplasia to lung adenocarcinoma. CDR3 length equals 13 residues. V was trimmed by 6 bases and J by 7 bases, leaving 19 bases between them. Looked up from germline, CDR1 is SQVTM and CDR2 is ANQGSEA. Repertoires were generated with immunoSEQ multiplex PCR, while TCRdb's copy carries only in-frame clones and drops some. The repertoire includes approximately 7,300 clones, roughly four fifths of them detected once, and around 7.9% sits in the top ten. The source is a donor at least 70 years old with lung adenocarcinoma. Some clones in this sample may be carry-over from other donors' samples. The specimen was FFPE atypical adenomatous hyperplasia tissue from the lung. Regarding subset: atypical adenomatous hyperplasia (AAH), lung preneoplasia. V is TRBV29-1 and J is TRBJ2-7; D could derive from TRBD1 or TRBD2 (5 bases each). CDR3 loop: CSVARDPGREQYF. Here the CDR3 DNA reads TGCAGCGTCGCCCGGGACCCAGGTCGGGAGCAGTACTTC.